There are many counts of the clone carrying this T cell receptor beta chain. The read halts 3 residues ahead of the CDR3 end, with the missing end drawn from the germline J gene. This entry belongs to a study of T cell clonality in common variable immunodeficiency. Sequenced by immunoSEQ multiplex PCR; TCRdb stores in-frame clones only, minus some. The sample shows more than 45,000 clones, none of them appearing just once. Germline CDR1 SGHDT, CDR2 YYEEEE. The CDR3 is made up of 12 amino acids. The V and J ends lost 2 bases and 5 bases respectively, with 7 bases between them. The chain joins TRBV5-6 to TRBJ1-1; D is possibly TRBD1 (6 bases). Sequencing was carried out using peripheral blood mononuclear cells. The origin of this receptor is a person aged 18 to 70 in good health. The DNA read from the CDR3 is TGTGCCAGCAGCTTACAGGGAACTGAA. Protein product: CASSLQGTE. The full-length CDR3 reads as CASSLQGTEAFF.